The 23 T cell receptor beta chains listed next were all sequenced from one sample in a study. TCRdb reprocessed the reads via MiXCR and lists one record per CDR3 protein. The table shows 1,500 to 2,000 distinct CDR3 sequences, with 6.5% to 9% occurring only once. Sequencing was performed on CD4+ T cells from peripheral blood. The receptors were gathered from a human donor with rheumatoid arthritis.

For this clonotype: Only one base separates this from a far larger clonotype, so it likely reflects a read error. This chain connects TRBV6-2 or TRBV6-3 to TRBJ1-1; 7 nucleotides agree with TRBD1. Per the germline V gene, CDR1 is MNHEY and CDR2 is SVGEGT. Trimming took 5 bases from V and 5 from J; bases not matched to a gene: 8. The CDR3 sequence is 14 residues long. The DNA for the CDR3 is TGTGCCAGCAGTGAAGCCAGGGGGGCGACTGAAGCTTTCTTT. Encoded protein: CASSEARGATEAFF.

By share, this clonotype ranks as medium-sized (0.01 to 0.1%). The chain is built from TRBV3-1 and TRBJ2-1; 15 bases match TRBD2. This CDR3 contains 15 residues. Germline V gene lookup returns CDR1 LGHDT and CDR2 YNNKEL (reference sequence). The V and J ends lost 4 bases and 9 bases, in that order; junction bases with no gene match: 4. DNA of the CDR3: TGTGCCAGCAGCCTGGGACTAGCGGGAGGAGTTGAGCAGTTCTTC. Residues: CASSLGLAGGVEQFF.

By share, this clonotype counts as medium-sized (0.01 to 0.1%). The J gene is TRBJ2-1, the V gene TRBV5-4, with 8 positions matching TRBD2. J was trimmed by 7 bases and V by 6 bases; bases with no gene match: 9. The CDR3 has 14 residues. The germline V gene encodes CDR1 SGHNT and CDR2 YYREEE (reference sequence). CDR3 in amino acids: CASKSGSFGNEQFF. The CDR3 DNA is TGTGCCAGCAAGAGCGGGAGCTTCGGGAATGAGCAGTTCTTC.

This clonotype is medium-sized (0.01 to 0.1%). This chain uses TRBV11-1 with TRBJ2-1; D gene ambiguous. Per the germline V gene, CDR1 is SGHAT and CDR2 is FQDESV (reference sequence). V lost 7 bases and J 3 bases, leaving 13 bases between the germline ends. The CDR3 extends over 14 amino acids. CDR3 protein: CASTISGFYNEQFF. The CDR3 coding sequence is TGTGCCAGCACCATTTCAGGCTTCTACAATGAGCAGTTCTTC.

This clonotype was recorded a few times. The chain employs TRBV6-2 or TRBV6-3 and TRBJ2-3, with D possibly being TRBD1 or TRBD2 (5 bases each). This CDR3 contains 18 residues. Trimming took off 0 bases at V and 4 bases at J, with 20 bases between the two ends. Per the germline V gene, CDR1 is MNHEY and CDR2 is SVGEGT. This CDR3 reads CASSYSNGLVGDADTQYF. The CDR3 DNA follows: TGTGCCAGCAGTTACTCGAATGGTCTTGTGGGGGACGCAGATACGCAGTATTTT.

In its sample, this clonotype is medium-sized. The V gene is TRBV6-2 or TRBV6-3, the J gene TRBJ2-1, with 9 positions matching TRBD2. V shed 2 bases, J shed 1 base, and the junction held 9 bases outside the gene matches. CDR1 is MNHEY, CDR2 SVGEGT, per germline. This CDR3 is 18 amino acids long. DNA for the CDR3: TGTGCCAGCAGTTACCCCCTCGGGCTAGCGGGGTCCTACAATGAGCAGTTCTTC. Its protein is CASSYPLGLAGSYNEQFF.

By proportion, this clonotype is medium-sized. The rearrangement joins TRBV4-2 to TRBJ1-3; 10 positions agree with TRBD1. J lost 2 bases, V lost 1 base, and 2 bases had no gene match. Germline assignment: CDR1 LGHNA and CDR2 YNFKEQ. The CDR3 has 16 amino acids. CDR3 protein: CASSQVGQGAGNTIYF. The CDR3 nucleotides are TGTGCCAGCAGCCAAGTTGGACAGGGGGCTGGAAACACCATATATTTT.

Relative to its sample, this clonotype is medium-sized (0.01 to 0.1%). The V gene is TRBV7-2, the J gene TRBJ2-1, with 9 bases fitting TRBD2. Unmatched junction bases numbered 6, after V lost 3 bases and J lost 6 bases. Germline CDR1 SGHTA, CDR2 FQGNSA. The CDR3 spans 15 residues. CDR3 loop: CASSLSVSGGNEQFF. CDR3 coding DNA: TGTGCCAGCAGCTTGTCGGTTAGCGGGGGCAATGAGCAGTTCTTC.

The V and J genes are TRBV7-2 and TRBJ2-3; 8 nucleotides align to TRBD2. Germline V gene data show CDR1 as SGHTA and CDR2 as FQGNSA. This CDR3 has 16 residues. J was trimmed by 4 bases and V by 7 bases; bases with no gene match: 13. This CDR3 reads CASTSRGGVRADTQYF. In DNA, the CDR3 is TGTGCCAGCACCTCACGGGGGGGGGTCCGCGCAGATACGCAGTATTTT.

This clonotype rates as medium-sized. The rearrangement joins TRBV10-2 to TRBJ2-2; 11 nucleotides align to TRBD2. There are 16 residues in the CDR3. Germline lookup yields CDR1 WSHSY and CDR2 SAAADI. V dropped 6 bases and J dropped 4; count of bases not matched to a gene: 7. The CDR3 DNA reads as TGCGCCAGCAGACTAGCGGGAGTAGGAGGCACCGGGGAGCTGTTTTTT. It encodes CASRLAGVGGTGELFF.

By sample share, this clonotype is medium-sized. The chain couples TRBV7-2 to TRBJ1-5; D not certain. Germline values: CDR1 SGHTA, CDR2 FQGNSA. The V end was cut by 0 bases, the J end by 3 bases, with 6 bases between. The CDR3 contains 14 residues. Written as DNA, the CDR3 is TGTGCCAGCAGCTTAGCAGGGATCAATCAGCCCCAGCATTTT. Its translation: CASSLAGINQPQHF.

Points on this clonotype: At one end the junction does not follow the germline gene, possibly because of a read error. The chain combines TRBV10-2 with TRBJ2-2, with TRBD1 matching over 7 bases. The CDR3 is 19 residues long. Per the germline V gene, CDR1 is WSHSY and CDR2 is SAAADI. The chain's CDR3 is CASIESEWYRGVNTGELFF. The DNA of the CDR3 is TGCGCCAGCATTGAGTCGGAGTGGTACAGGGGCGTCAACACCGGGGAGCTGTTTTTT.

By frequency in the sample, this clonotype is medium-sized (0.01 to 0.1%). The rearrangement links TRBV20-1 to TRBJ2-3; TRBD1 matches 7 bases. This CDR3 is 14 amino acids long. V gave up 5 bases and J gave up 2 bases; unmatched junction bases: 7. Germline CDR1 DFQATT, CDR2 SNEGSKA (reference sequence). CDR3: CSAGGGTATDTQYF. CDR3 in DNA: TGCAGTGCTGGAGGTGGGACAGCCACAGATACGCAGTATTTT.

Comment on this clonotype: Just one base apart from a much larger clone, this may be a read error. The gene calls are TRBV27 and TRBJ2-6; TRBD2 might be the D (7 bases). Germline V gene data show CDR1 as MNHEY and CDR2 as SMNVEV (reference sequence). The CDR3 is 13 residues long. CDR3 sequence (DNA): TGTGCCAGCAGGAGAGGGGGGGGCAACGTCCTGACTTTC. Encoded protein: CASRRGGGNVLTF.

This clonotype is labeled medium-sized. The V and J genes are TRBV30 and TRBJ1-1, with a weak D call TRBD1 (6 bases). Germline CDR1 and CDR2: GTSNPN and SVGIG (reference sequence). Trimming removed 2 bases at V and 0 bases at J, with 13 bases between. The CDR3 runs 15 residues. In DNA form, the CDR3 reads TGTGCCTGGAGTTCTTGGACAGTCATGAACACTGAAGCTTTCTTT. This codes for CAWSSWTVMNTEAFF.

By share, this clonotype ranks as medium-sized. The chain has TRBV5-5 and TRBJ2-1; 9 bases are a match to TRBD2. The CDR3 length is 15 residues. With V trimmed by 1 base and J by 4 bases, 3 bases remained unmatched. Germline V gene data show CDR1 as SGHKS and CDR2 as YYEKEE (reference sequence). The DNA of the CDR3 is TGTGCCAGCAGCTTGTGGACTAGCGATTACAATGAGCAGTTCTTC. Amino acid sequence: CASSLWTSDYNEQFF.

This clonotype is medium-sized in the sample. This chain connects TRBV11-3 to TRBJ2-5; 8 bases match TRBD1. With 5 bases clipped from V and 5 bases from J, the junction kept 7 bases outside the gene matches. Per germline, CDR1 SGHNT and CDR2 YENEEA. CDR3 length equals 14 residues. The CDR3 nucleotides read TGTGCCAGCAGCCCTGGACAGGGCCGGGAGACCCAGTACTTC. Its protein product is CASSPGQGRETQYF.

This clonotype counts as medium-sized. The chain uses TRBV5-6 and TRBJ2-5; TRBD2 agrees at 11 bases. This CDR3 has 17 amino acids. Trimming at V came to 4 bases and at J to 2 bases, leaving 10 bases not matched to a gene. Germline CDR1 reads SGHDT; CDR2 reads YYEEEE. The CDR3 loop reads CASSLRTSGRLQETQYF. CDR3 nucleotides: TGTGCCAGCAGCCTGAGGACTAGCGGGCGTTTACAAGAGACCCAGTACTTC.

This clonotype is medium-sized. The chain uses TRBV19 and TRBJ1-5; 9 bases are shared with TRBD1. Unmatched junction bases numbered 10, after V lost 4 bases and J lost 6 bases. Germline V gene lookup returns CDR1 LNHDA and CDR2 SQIVND (reference sequence). The CDR3 covers 16 residues. This CDR3 is CASSTLRDRAGQPQHF. Written as DNA, the CDR3 is TGTGCCAGTAGTACCCTCCGGGACAGGGCTGGTCAGCCCCAGCATTTT.

This clonotype was observed a handful of times. The chain employs TRBV7-2 and TRBJ1-1; the D gene is possibly TRBD1 (5 bases). The V gene lost 1 base and the J gene lost 1 base, with 7 bases spanning the gap. Germline loops: CDR1 SGHTA, CDR2 FQGNSA. The CDR3 covers 14 residues. The CDR3 loop reads CASSLGRGNTEAFF. CDR3 sequence (DNA): TGTGCCAGCAGCTTAGGGAGGGGGAACACTGAAGCTTTCTTT. The full variable domain, completed using reference TRBV7-2 and TRBJ1-1, is GAGVSQSPSNKVTEKGKDVELRCDPISGHTALYWYRQSLGQGLEFLIYFQGNSAPDKSGLPSDRFSAERTGGSVSTLTIQRTQQEDSAVYLCASSLGRGNTEAFFGQGTRLTVV.

This clonotype is medium-sized (0.01 to 0.1%) in the sample. The genes are TRBV9 and TRBJ2-3; D may be TRBD1 or TRBD2 (5 bases each). There are 16 residues in the CDR3. V shed 4 bases and J shed 12 bases, with 27 bases lying between them. Germline lookup yields CDR1 SGDLS and CDR2 YYNGEE. The CDR3 spells CASSSQVPGFPHHQYF. The CDR3 region has the DNA TGTGCCAGCAGCTCACAGGTCCCGGGATTCCCACACCATCAGTATTTT.

This clonotype is medium-sized within its sample. The genes are TRBV5-6 and TRBJ1-5, with D unclear. V lost 4 bases, J lost 2 bases, and 10 bases lay in between. Germline CDR1 is SGHDT and CDR2 is YYEEEE. This CDR3 comprises 14 residues. CDR3 DNA sequence: TGTGCCAGCAGCCCATCCTGGGGCAATCAGCCCCAGCATTTT. Amino acids: CASSPSWGNQPQHF.

This clonotype rates as medium-sized. The chain employs TRBV24-1 and TRBJ2-4; perhaps TRBD1 as D (6 bases). Germline-derived CDR1 and CDR2 are KGHDR and SFDVKD. The CDR3 totals 15 residues. V lost 2 bases and J 3 bases, leaving 10 bases between the germline ends. Here the CDR3 reads CATSDSRGDKNIQYF. The CDR3 DNA reads TGTGCCACCAGTGATTCCAGGGGAGACAAAAACATTCAGTACTTC.